What follows is one T cell receptor beta chain and its context. Its antigen is currently unknown. The record originates from a study of cytomegalovirus exposure and HLA in healthy donors. V was cut by 5 bases and J by 8 bases, with 20 bases left in between. Germline CDR1 is SEHNR and CDR2 is FQNEAQ (reference sequence). There are 15 residues in the CDR3. Overall study findings and caveats: It was reported in a later analysis that an Asian-associated ancestry cluster showed fewer N-insertions than the approximately 670-donor mean.

The PCR was carried out with 60 Vbeta primers and 13 Jbeta primers. Repertoires were generated with immunoSEQ multiplex PCR, while TCRdb's copy carries only in-frame clones and drops some. The sample lists over 200,000 clones; more than 60% were seen once. This chain uses TRBV7-9 with TRBJ2-3; a weak D match, TRBD1 (5 bases). The specimen was PBMCs. This sequence was found in a woman aged 25-40 years in good health and CMV-seronegative. The CDR3 DNA sequence: TGTGCCAGCAGCCCTGGGTGGGTAGGGGATTTTACGCAGTATTTT. It yields the protein CASSPGWVGDFTQYF.